This TCR beta chain is drawn from a study of beta chain features in type 1 diabetes. The CDR3 loop spans 15 amino acids. Germline CDR1 reads SGHTA; CDR2 reads FQGTGA. The trim removed 5 bases at V and 2 bases at J, leaving 3 bases unmatched. cDNA synthesis used the whole RNA isolate, giving expressed TCRB sequences. Assay used: immunoSEQ multiplex PCR; TCRdb lists only in-frame clones, some missing. The data contain 250,000 to 400,000 clones, 14% of them seen just once; the ten biggest clones take up 6.7%. This receptor was obtained from a man aged 25 to 40 in good health. Sequencing input: central memory CD4+ T cells from blood. The chain carries TRBV7-3 and TRBJ2-2; 9 bases are shared with TRBD1. For the CDR3, the DNA is TGTGCCAGCAGCCGGACAGGGGCCAACACCGGGGAGCTGTTTTTT. Translation gives CASSRTGANTGELFF.